The 10 T cell receptor beta chains given below trace back to one sample, sequenced in a study of blood T cell repertoires in COVID-19 (dated by TCRdb to 2020 to 2022). The library was obtained by the immunoSEQ multiplex PCR assay. TCRdb re-hosts the immuneACCESS table, in-frame sequences only. Its copies lack some clones; in the studies checked, an unresolved V gene accounts for under half of them, and the cause for the rest is not known. The sample includes roughly 170,000 clones, with approximately 87% observed a single time. The ten top clones hold around 20% of the sample. The material sequenced was peripheral blood. The receptors come from a man in his 70s with active or convalescent COVID-19.

This rearrangement joins TRBV30 to TRBJ1-2; weak D call: TRBD1 (6 bases). V was cut by 4 bases and J by 5 bases, with 14 bases left in between. Germline CDR1 and CDR2: GTSNPN and SVGIG (reference sequence). This CDR3 is 13 amino acids long. This CDR3 is CAWMENRDYGYTF. Here the CDR3 DNA reads TGTGCCTGGATGGAGAACAGGGATTATGGCTACACCTTC.

This clone was detected only once. The rearrangement joins TRBV6-5 to TRBJ1-2; TRBD1 agrees at 7 bases. The CDR3 is made up of 15 amino acids. With V trimmed by 2 bases and J by 5 bases, 8 bases remained unmatched. The germline CDR1 and CDR2 sequences are MNHEY and SVGAGI. CDR3 in amino acids: CASSYDGTDLYGYTF. The CDR3 DNA reads as TGTGCCAGCAGTTACGATGGGACAGACTTATATGGCTACACCTTC.

This chain joins TRBV18 and TRBJ2-3; tentative D call: TRBD1 (6 bases). The V end lost 2 bases, the J end lost 5 bases, and 14 bases lay between the germline ends. Germline CDR1 KGHSH, CDR2 LQKENI. This CDR3 contains 15 residues. The CDR3 DNA follows: TGTGCCAGCTCACCAAGTCTGGGGGCTGGAGATACGCAGTATTTT. Encoded protein: CASSPSLGAGDTQYF.

This chain uses TRBV28 with TRBJ1-5; unclear D gene. CDR1 is MDHEN and CDR2 is SYDVKM in the germline V gene. Trimming cost V 5 bases and J 4 bases, with 12 bases left between them. CDR3 length equals 14 residues. The CDR3 sequence: CASSPRQLNQPQHF. The DNA for the CDR3 is TGTGCCAGCAGTCCGCGGCAGTTAAATCAGCCCCAGCATTTT.

The sample holds one count of this clone. The sample holds other DNA sequences that translate to the same CDR3. The gene calls are TRBV2 and TRBJ1-5; a weak D match, TRBD1 (5 bases). Trimming removed 6 bases from V and 0 bases from J, with 6 bases in between. The CDR3 extends over 13 amino acids. Germline V gene data show CDR1 as SNHLY and CDR2 as FYNNEI. The CDR3 spells CASRTDSNQPQHF. As DNA, the CDR3 is TGTGCCAGCAGGACAGATAGCAATCAGCCCCAGCATTTT.

This chain joins TRBV7-8 and TRBJ2-7; 14 bases are shared with TRBD2. V trimming: 5 bases; J trimming: 0 bases; junction bases outside the gene matches: 3. The CDR3 is 16 residues long. The germline V gene has CDR1 SGHVS and CDR2 FQNEAQ. The CDR3 DNA reads as TGTGCCAGCAGCCCCGGGACTAGCGGGAGCTCCTACGAGCAGTACTTC. As protein: CASSPGTSGSSYEQYF.

This chain uses TRBV6-2 or TRBV6-3 with TRBJ1-4; D is possibly TRBD1 (6 bases). Germline V gene data show CDR1 as MNHEY and CDR2 as SVGEGT. The CDR3 is made up of 14 amino acids. V shed 5 bases and J shed 8 bases, with 15 bases lying between them. This CDR3 reads CASSVRGTGEKLFF. CDR3 DNA sequence: TGTGCCAGCAGTGTCAGGGGAACTGGGGAAAAACTGTTTTTT.

The V gene is TRBV28, the J gene TRBJ1-5; 9 bases map to TRBD1. Germline trimming cut 5 bases from V and 6 bases from J; bases unmatched to any gene: 8. The CDR3 length is 15 residues. The V gene's germline CDR1 is MDHEN and CDR2 SYDVKM. CDR3 sequence: CASSKDRGGGQPQHF. The CDR3 region has the DNA TGTGCCAGCAGTAAGGACAGGGGAGGTGGTCAGCCCCAGCATTTT.

The CDR3 region is CASSQAGGPLNYGYTF. The CDR3 nucleotides read TGCGCCAGCAGCCAAGCGGGGGGCCCCCTTAACTATGGCTACACCTTC. The J gene is TRBJ1-2, the V gene TRBV4-1; D is possibly TRBD1 (6 bases). CDR3 length: 16 amino acids. The ends were cut back, 1 base at V and 1 base at J, with 13 bases in the middle. CDR1 MGHRA and CDR2 YSYEKL come from the germline V gene.

This clone was observed a single time. The chain recombines TRBV10-3 with TRBJ2-1; no firm D call. Trimming removed 0 bases at V and 4 bases at J, with 7 bases between. CDR1 ENHRY and CDR2 SYGVKD come from the germline V gene. There are 14 residues in the CDR3. CDR3 in amino acids: CAISESGDYNEQFF. The DNA for the CDR3 is TGTGCCATCAGTGAGTCTGGAGATTACAATGAGCAGTTCTTC.